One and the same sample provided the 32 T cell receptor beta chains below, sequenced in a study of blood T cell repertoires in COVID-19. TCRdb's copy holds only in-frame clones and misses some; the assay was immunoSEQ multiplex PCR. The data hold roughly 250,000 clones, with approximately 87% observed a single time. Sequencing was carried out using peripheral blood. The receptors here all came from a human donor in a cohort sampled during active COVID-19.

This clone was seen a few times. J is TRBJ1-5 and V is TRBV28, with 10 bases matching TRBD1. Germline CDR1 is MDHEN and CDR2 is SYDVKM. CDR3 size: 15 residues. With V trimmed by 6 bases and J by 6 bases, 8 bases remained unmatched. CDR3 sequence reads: CASSPTGGAFQPQHF. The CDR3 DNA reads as TGTGCCAGCAGCCCGACAGGGGGCGCGTTTCAGCCCCAGCATTTT.

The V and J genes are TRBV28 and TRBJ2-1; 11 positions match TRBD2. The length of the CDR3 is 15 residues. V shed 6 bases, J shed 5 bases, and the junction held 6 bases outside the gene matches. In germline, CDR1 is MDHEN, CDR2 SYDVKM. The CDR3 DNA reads TGTGCCAGCAGCCTGACTAGCGGGGTCAACAATGAGCAGTTCTTC. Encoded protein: CASSLTSGVNNEQFF.

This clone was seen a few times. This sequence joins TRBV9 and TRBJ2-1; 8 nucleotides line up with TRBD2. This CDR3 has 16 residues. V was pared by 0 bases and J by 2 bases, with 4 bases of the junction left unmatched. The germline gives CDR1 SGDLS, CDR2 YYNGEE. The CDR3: CASSVVGSGAYNEQFF. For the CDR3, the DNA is TGTGCCAGCAGCGTAGTGGGTAGCGGGGCCTACAATGAGCAGTTCTTC.

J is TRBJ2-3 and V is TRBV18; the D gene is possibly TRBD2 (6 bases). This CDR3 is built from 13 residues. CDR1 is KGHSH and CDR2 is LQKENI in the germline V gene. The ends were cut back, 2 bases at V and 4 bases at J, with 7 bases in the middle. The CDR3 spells CASSPGEADTQYF. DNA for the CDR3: TGTGCCAGCTCACCAGGGGAGGCAGATACGCAGTATTTT.

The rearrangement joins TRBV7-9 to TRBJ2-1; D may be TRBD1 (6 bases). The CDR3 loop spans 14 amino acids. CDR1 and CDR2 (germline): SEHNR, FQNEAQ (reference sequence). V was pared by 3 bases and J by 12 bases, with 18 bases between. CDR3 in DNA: TGTGCCAGCAGCTTTGAGTTTTCAGGGGTCGGGCAGTTCTTC. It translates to CASSFEFSGVGQFF.

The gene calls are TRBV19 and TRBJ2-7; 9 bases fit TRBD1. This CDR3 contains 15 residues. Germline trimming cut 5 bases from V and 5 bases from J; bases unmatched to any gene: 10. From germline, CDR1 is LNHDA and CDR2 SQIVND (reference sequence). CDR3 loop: CASSLSGTGKNEQYF. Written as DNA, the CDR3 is TGTGCCAGTAGTCTGTCCGGGACAGGGAAGAACGAGCAGTACTTC. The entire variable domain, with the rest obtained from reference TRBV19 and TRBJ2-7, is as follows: DGGITQSPKYLFRKEGQNVTLSCEQNLNHDAMYWYRQDPGQGLRLIYYSQIVNDFQKGDIAEGYSVSREKKESFPLTVTSAQKNPTAFYLCASSLSGTGKNEQYFGPGTRLTVT.

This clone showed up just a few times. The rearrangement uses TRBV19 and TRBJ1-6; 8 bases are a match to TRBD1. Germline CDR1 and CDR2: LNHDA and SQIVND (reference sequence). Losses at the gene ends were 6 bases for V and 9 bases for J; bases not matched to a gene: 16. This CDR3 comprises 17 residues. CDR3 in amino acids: CASRPPDRVISGSPLHF. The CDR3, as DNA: TGTGCCAGTAGACCCCCGGACAGGGTCATCTCGGGTTCACCCCTCCACTTT. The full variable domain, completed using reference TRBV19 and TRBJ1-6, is DGGITQSPKYLFRKEGQNVTLSCEQNLNHDAMYWYRQDPGQGLRLIYYSQIVNDFQKGDIAEGYSVSREKKESFPLTVTSAQKNPTAFYLCASRPPDRVISGSPLHFGNGTRLTVT.

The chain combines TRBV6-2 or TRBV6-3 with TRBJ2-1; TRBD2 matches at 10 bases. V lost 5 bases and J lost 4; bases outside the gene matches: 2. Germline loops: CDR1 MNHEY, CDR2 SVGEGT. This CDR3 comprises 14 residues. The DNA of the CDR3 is TGTGCCAGCAGTCAACTAGCGGGGTACAATGAGCAGTTCTTC. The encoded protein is CASSQLAGYNEQFF.

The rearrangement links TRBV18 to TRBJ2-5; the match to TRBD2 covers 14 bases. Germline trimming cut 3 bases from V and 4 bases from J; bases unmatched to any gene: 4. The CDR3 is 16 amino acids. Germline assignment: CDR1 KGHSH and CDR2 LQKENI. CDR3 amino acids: CASSPIGTSGRETQYF. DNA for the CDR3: TGTGCCAGCTCACCCATCGGGACTAGCGGGAGAGAGACCCAGTACTTC. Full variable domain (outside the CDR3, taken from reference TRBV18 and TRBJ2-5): NAGVMQNPRHLVRRRGQEARLRCSPMKGHSHVYWYRQLPEEGLKFMVYLQKENIIDESGMPKERFSAEFPKEGPSILRIQQVVRGDSAAYFCASSPIGTSGRETQYFGPGTRLLVL.

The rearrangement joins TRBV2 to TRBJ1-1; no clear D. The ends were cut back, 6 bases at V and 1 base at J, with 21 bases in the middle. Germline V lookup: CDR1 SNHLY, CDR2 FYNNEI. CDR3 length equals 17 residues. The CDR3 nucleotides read TGTGCCAGCAGAGACACGTCCGTCCCGTTGTCGAACACTGAAGCTTTCTTT. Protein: CASRDTSVPLSNTEAFF.

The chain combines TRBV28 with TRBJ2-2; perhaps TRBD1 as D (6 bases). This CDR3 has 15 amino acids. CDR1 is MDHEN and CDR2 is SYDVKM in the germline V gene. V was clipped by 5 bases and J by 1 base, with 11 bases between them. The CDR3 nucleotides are TGTGCCAGCAGTACCGGGACACGGAACACCGGGGAGCTGTTTTTT. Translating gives CASSTGTRNTGELFF.

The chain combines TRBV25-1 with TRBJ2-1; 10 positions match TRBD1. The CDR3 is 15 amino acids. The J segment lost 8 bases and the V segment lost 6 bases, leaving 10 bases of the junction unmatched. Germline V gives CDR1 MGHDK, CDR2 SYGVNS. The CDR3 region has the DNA TGTGCCAGCAGAGAACCCCGGGACAGGGGTCATGAGCAGTTCTTC. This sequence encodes CASREPRDRGHEQFF.

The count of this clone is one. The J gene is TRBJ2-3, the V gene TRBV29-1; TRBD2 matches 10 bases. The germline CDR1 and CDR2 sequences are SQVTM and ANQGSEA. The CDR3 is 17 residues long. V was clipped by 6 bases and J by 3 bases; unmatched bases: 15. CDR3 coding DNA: TGCAGCGTCGGGGGTCTAAGCGGGAGGGTTAAGACAGATACGCAGTATTTT. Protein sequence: CSVGGLSGRVKTDTQYF.

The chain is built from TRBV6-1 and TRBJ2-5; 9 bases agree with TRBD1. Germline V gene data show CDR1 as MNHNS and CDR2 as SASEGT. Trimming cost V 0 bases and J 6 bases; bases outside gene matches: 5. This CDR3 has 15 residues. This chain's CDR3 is CASSEARGQGQTQYF. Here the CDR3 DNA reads TGTGCCAGCAGTGAAGCACGGGGACAGGGTCAGACCCAGTACTTC.

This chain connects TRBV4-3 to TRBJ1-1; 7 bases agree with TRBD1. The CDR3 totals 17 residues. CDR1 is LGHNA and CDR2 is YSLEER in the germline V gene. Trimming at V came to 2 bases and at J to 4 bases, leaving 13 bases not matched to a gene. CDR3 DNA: TGCGCCAGCAGCCAAAATACAGGGGTCGTAGTGGGCACTGAAGCTTTCTTT. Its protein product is CASSQNTGVVVGTEAFF.

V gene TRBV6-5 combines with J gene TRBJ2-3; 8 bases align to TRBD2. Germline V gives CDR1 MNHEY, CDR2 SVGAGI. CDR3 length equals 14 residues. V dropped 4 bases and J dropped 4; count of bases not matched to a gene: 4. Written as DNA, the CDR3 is TGTGCCAGCAGTTGGGGACTAGGGGCAGATACGCAGTATTTT. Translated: CASSWGLGADTQYF.

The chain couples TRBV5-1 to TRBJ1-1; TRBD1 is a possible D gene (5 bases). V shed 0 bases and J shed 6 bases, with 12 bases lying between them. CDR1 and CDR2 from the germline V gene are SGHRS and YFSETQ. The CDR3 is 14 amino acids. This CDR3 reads CASSLARGTAEAFF. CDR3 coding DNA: TGCGCCAGCAGCTTGGCTCGCGGGACGGCTGAAGCTTTCTTT.

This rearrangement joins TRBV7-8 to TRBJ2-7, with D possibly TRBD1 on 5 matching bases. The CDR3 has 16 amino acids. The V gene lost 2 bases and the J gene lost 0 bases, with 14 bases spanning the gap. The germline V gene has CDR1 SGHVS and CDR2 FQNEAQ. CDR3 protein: CASSLSGPLSSYEQYF. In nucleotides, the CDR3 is TGTGCCAGCAGCTTATCAGGGCCACTAAGCTCCTACGAGCAGTACTTC.

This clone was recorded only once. The CDR3 DNA follows: TGTGCCAGCAGCCCGGGACAGGGGTTCGGCTATGGCTACACCTTC. Translated: CASSPGQGFGYGYTF. The genes are TRBV7-2 and TRBJ1-2; 10 positions match TRBD1. The CDR3 is 15 residues long. The V gene's germline CDR1 is SGHTA and CDR2 FQGNSA. The J segment lost 4 bases and the V segment lost 5 bases, leaving 7 bases of the junction unmatched. Together with reference TRBV7-2 and TRBJ1-2, the CDR3 gives the full variable domain: GAGVSQSPSNKVTEKGKDVELRCDPISGHTALYWYRQSLGQGLEFLIYFQGNSAPDKSGLPSDRFSAERTGGSVSTLTIQRTQQEDSAVYLCASSPGQGFGYGYTFGSGTRLTVV.

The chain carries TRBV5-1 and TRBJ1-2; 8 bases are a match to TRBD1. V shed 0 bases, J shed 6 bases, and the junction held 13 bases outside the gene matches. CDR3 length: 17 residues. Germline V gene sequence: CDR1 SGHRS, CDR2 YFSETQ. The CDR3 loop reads CASSLGPNRQGQDGYTF. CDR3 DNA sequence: TGCGCCAGCAGCTTGGGACCTAATCGACAGGGGCAGGATGGCTACACCTTC.

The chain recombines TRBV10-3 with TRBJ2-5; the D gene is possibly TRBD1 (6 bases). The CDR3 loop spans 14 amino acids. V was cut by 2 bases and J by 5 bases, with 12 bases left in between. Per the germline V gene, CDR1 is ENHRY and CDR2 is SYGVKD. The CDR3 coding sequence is TGTGCCATCAGTGAGGCAGGGGCGGCGGAGACCCAGTACTTC. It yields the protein CAISEAGAAETQYF.

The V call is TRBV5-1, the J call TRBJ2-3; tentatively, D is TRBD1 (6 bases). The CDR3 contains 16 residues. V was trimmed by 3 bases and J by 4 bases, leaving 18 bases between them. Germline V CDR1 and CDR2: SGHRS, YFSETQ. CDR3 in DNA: TGCGCCAGCAGCTCCCTCGACAGGCCAAAGGCAGATACGCAGTATTTT. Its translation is CASSSLDRPKADTQYF.

This CDR3 is CASSSVTSGSHEQYF. In DNA, the CDR3 is TGTGCCAGCAGTTCCGTGACTAGCGGGAGCCACGAGCAGTACTTC. This chain connects TRBV6-5 to TRBJ2-7, with 12 bases matching TRBD2. This CDR3 spans 15 amino acids. Germline V gene data show CDR1 as MNHEY and CDR2 as SVGAGI. J lost 5 bases, V lost 4 bases, and 6 bases had no gene match.

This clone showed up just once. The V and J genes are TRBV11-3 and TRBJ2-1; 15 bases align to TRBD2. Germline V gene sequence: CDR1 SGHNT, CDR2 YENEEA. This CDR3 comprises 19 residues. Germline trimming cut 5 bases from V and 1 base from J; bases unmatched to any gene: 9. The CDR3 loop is CASSPGLAGGRGSYNEQFF. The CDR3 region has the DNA TGTGCCAGCAGCCCGGGACTAGCGGGGGGCCGGGGATCCTACAATGAGCAGTTCTTC.

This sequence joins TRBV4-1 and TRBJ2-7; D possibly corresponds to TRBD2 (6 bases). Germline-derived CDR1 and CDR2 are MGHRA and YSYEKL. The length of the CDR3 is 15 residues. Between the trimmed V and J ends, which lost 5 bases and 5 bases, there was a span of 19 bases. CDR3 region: CASSAGDFPWDEQYF. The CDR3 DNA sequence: TGCGCCAGCAGCGCTGGGGACTTCCCTTGGGACGAGCAGTACTTC.

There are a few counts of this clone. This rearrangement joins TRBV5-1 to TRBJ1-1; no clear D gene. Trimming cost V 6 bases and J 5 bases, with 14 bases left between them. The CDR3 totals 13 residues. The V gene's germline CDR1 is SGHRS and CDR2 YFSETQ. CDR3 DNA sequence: TGCGCCAGCACCTTCACAGAGGGAACTGAAGCTTTCTTT. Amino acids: CASTFTEGTEAFF.

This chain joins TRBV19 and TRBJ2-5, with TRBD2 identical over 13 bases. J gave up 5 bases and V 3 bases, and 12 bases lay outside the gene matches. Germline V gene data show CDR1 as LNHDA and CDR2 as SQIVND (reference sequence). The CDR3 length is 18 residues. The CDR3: CASSIPLAGGLSPETQYF. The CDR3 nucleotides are TGTGCCAGTAGTATTCCACTAGCGGGGGGGCTCAGCCCTGAGACCCAGTACTTC.

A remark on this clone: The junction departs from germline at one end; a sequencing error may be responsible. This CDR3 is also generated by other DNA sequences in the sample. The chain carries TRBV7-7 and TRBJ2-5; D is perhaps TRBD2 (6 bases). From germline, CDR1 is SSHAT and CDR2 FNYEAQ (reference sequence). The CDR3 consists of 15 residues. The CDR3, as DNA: TGTGCTAGCAGCTTAGCCGGGAGCCCTCAAGAGACCCAGTACTTC. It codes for CASSLAGSPQETQYF.

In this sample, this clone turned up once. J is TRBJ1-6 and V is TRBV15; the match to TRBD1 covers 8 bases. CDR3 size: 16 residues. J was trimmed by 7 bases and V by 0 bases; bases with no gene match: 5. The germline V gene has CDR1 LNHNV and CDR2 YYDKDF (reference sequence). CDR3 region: CATSRDQGAENSPLHF. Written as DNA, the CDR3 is TGTGCCACCAGCAGAGATCAGGGGGCTGAGAATTCACCCCTCCACTTT.

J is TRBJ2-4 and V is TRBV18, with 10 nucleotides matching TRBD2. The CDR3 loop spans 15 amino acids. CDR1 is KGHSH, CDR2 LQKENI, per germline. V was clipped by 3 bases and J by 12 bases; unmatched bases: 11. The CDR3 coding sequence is TGTGCCAGCTCACCGGTTGGCCTAGCGGGGGACGGTCAGTACTTC. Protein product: CASSPVGLAGDGQYF.

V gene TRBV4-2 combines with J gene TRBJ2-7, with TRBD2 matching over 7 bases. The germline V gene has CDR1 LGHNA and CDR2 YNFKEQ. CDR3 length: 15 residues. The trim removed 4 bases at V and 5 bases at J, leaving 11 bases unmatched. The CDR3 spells CASSPPGREFHEQYF. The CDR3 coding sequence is TGTGCCAGCAGCCCCCCCGGGCGGGAGTTTCACGAGCAGTACTTC.

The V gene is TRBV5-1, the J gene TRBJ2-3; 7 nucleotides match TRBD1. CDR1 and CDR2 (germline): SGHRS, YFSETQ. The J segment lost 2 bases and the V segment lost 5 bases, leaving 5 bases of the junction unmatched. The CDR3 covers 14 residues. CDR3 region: CASRPGQYTDTQYF. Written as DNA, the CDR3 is TGCGCCAGCAGGCCGGGACAGTACACAGATACGCAGTATTTT.